The clone carrying this TCR beta chain showed up just a few times. Its antigen is unknown. Pooling of second doses given at about 4 or about 12 weeks was done. This record comes from a study of T cell responses to AZD1222 COVID-19 vaccine. Points from the study as a whole: Baseline serology detected seropositivity in only six or seven AZD1222 recipients. Repertoires were obtained only post-peak T cell response. Clonal diversity was possibly underestimated, and white British individuals and females predominated among donors.

Assay used: immunoSEQ multiplex PCR; TCRdb lists only in-frame clones, some missing. The sample lists about 130,000 clones, about 91% occurring once. The ends lost 4 bases at V and 0 bases at J; junction bases unmatched: 4. CDR3 length: 16 amino acids. Germline V gene sequence: CDR1 KGHSH, CDR2 LQKENI. Sample: peripheral blood, taken 28 days after the second AZD1222 dose. The TCR originated in an adult who received the AZD1222 COVID-19 vaccine. The chain uses TRBV18 and TRBJ2-2, with 8 bases lining up with TRBD2. Here the CDR3 DNA reads TGTGCCAGCTCACAACGGGGGGGCACGAACACCGGGGAGCTGTTTTTT. Translating it yields CASSQRGGTNTGELFF.